A selection of T cell receptor beta chains follows, all from one sample in a study of blood T cells in healthy people across ages. One entry per CDR3 protein results from TCRdb running MiXCR on the 5' RACE reads. Of around 1,500,000 distinct CDR3 sequences listed, 28% were seen once; the top ten hold 7.7%. The specimen sequenced was blood. These receptors all come from a woman younger than 45 in good health. CDR3s include the opening cysteine and the closing phenylalanine or tryptophan. Fields, in order: V gene, clone size, J gene, D gene, CDR3 DNA, CDR3 protein. The D gene is left open where the match is weak. The listing skips clone size in some rows; elsewhere it reads once, few, many or a size class.

TRBV20-1	.	TRBJ1-2	TRBD1	TGCAGTGCTAGAAACCGGGACAGAAGGAAAGGCTACACCTTC	CSARNRDRRKGYTF
TRBV27	few	TRBJ2-3	.	TGTGCCAGCAGTTTTACCTCACCCCCAGATACGCAGTATTTT	CASSFTSPPDTQYF
TRBV28	.	TRBJ2-7	TRBD2	TGTGCCAGCAGTCCGAACTCGGGGGGGCTGGGCGAGCAGTACTTC	CASSPNSGGLGEQYF
TRBV19	.	TRBJ2-7	.	TGTGCCGGTATAGATTGGGGAAGTAAGACCCACGAGCAGTACTTC	CAGIDWGSKTHEQYF
TRBV12-5	few	TRBJ2-3	.	TGTGCTAATGGTCCCCGGGGGGATACGCAGTATTTT	CANGPRGDTQYF
TRBV2	few	TRBJ2-1	TRBD1	TGTGCCAGCAGTGGCTTGACAGGGGTTGCATATGAGCAGTTCTTC	CASSGLTGVAYEQFF
TRBV21-1	.	TRBJ2-3	.	TGTGCCAGCAAGCGGTGGGCGGATCGCACAGATGCGCAGTATTTT	CASKRWADRTDAQYF
TRBV6-2/TRBV6-3	.	TRBJ2-1	.	TGTGCCAGCAGTCGGGACAGCGGGATCAATGAGCAGTTCTTC	CASSRDSGINEQFF
TRBV20-1	many	TRBJ2-6	.	TGCAGTGCCCAAAGTGCTGGGGCCAACGTCCTGACTTTC	CSAQSAGANVLTF
TRBV12-3/TRBV12-4	few	TRBJ2-7	.	TGTGCCAGCAGTCCTCCGTCTCCGTCGAGTACCCAGTACTTC	CASSPPSPSSTQYF
TRBV6-4	few	TRBJ1-5	TRBD1	TGTGCCAGCAATTGCCTCCCCTGGGACAGGCTCGTGTATAGGAATCAGCCCCAGCATTTT	CASNCLPWDRLVYRNQPQHF
TRBV9	.	TRBJ2-3	TRBD1	TGTGCCAGCAGCGTACGACAGGGCCGCACAGATACGCAGTATTTT	CASSVRQGRTDTQYF
TRBV4-1	.	TRBJ2-7	.	TGCGCCAGCAGCCATGTATTCATACAGGTGAAAGAGCAGTACTTC	CASSHVFIQVKEQYF
TRBV20-1	.	TRBJ2-7	.	TGCAGTGCTGCCCGTCGCAACAACGAGCAGTACTTC	CSAARRNNEQYF
TRBV6-2/TRBV6-3	.	TRBJ2-7	TRBD2	TGTGTCAGCACCTTCGGGACTAGCGGGAAGGAAAGTTACGAGCAGTACTTC	CVSTFGTSGKESYEQYF
TRBV18	.	TRBJ2-7	.	TGTGCCAGCTCACCACCGTCCGGGAGAGGTAACGAGCAGTACTTC	CASSPPSGRGNEQYF
TRBV20-1	few	TRBJ2-1	.	TGCAGTGCTAGCGGGAGCGGGTCCTACAATCAGCAGTTCTTC	CSASGSGSYNQQFF
TRBV7-3	.	TRBJ1-1	.	TGTGCCAGCAGCTTAAGGGAACAGGGTTACACTGAAGCTTTCTTT	CASSLREQGYTEAFF
TRBV27	.	TRBJ2-3	.	TGTGCCAGCAGTCAGATCGGGACTCCGGATACGCAGTATTTT	CASSQIGTPDTQYF
TRBV29-1	.	TRBJ2-3	.	TGCAGCGTTCGATCGGCGGGAACTAGCACAGATACGCAGTATTTT	CSVRSAGTSTDTQYF
TRBV7-3	.	TRBJ2-3	TRBD1	TGTGCCAGCAGCCCGGGCCCGGGACAGGGCACAGATACGCAGTATTTT	CASSPGPGQGTDTQYF
TRBV5-6	.	TRBJ2-3	.	TGTGCCAGCTGCTTGGCCGTGGGACGCACAGATACGCAGTATTTT	CASCLAVGRTDTQYF
TRBV20-1	many	TRBJ1-5	.	TGCAGTGCTAGTCGGGCGGTAAATCAGCCCCAGCATTTT	CSASRAVNQPQHF
TRBV18	few	TRBJ1-2	.	TGTGCCAGCTCATCGGGGGAGGCCTATGGCTACACCTTC	CASSSGEAYGYTF
TRBV5-5	many	TRBJ2-3	.	TGTGCCAGCAGCTTGGAGGGTTTCACAGATACGCAGTATTTT	CASSLEGFTDTQYF
TRBV2	.	TRBJ2-5	.	TGTGCCAGCAGCCTAACCCAGGGCCAAGAGACCCGGTACTTC	CASSLTQGQETRYF
TRBV6-6	.	TRBJ2-5	.	TGTGCCAGCAGTGACTCAGTCAACGGCAAAGAGACCCAGTACTTC	CASSDSVNGKETQYF
TRBV5-1	.	TRBJ2-2	.	TGCGCCAGCAGGGGCGGACTCGCGAACGCCGGGGAGCTGTTTTTT	CASRGGLANAGELFF
TRBV29-1	few	TRBJ1-2	.	TGCAGCGTTGTACAGAACAGCGGCTATGGCTACACCTTC	CSVVQNSGYGYTF
TRBV15	.	TRBJ2-3	.	TGTGCCACCAGCAGAAGCCGGGATTTCCCAGATACGCAGTATTTT	CATSRSRDFPDTQYF
TRBV7-9	.	TRBJ2-1	TRBD2	TGTGCCAGCAGCTGGGGACTAGCGGGAGGATACAATGAGCAGTTCTTC	CASSWGLAGGYNEQFF
TRBV5-6	few	TRBJ2-1	TRBD2	TGTGCCAGCAGCTTGGGGGCCGGGACTAGAACTTTTCCTGAGCAGTTCTTC	CASSLGAGTRTFPEQFF
TRBV20-1	few	TRBJ1-4	.	TGCAGTGCTAGGGGCCGGGGGACGGAAAAACTGTTTTTT	CSARGRGTEKLFF
TRBV5-1	few	TRBJ2-5	TRBD1	TGCGCCAGCCGCGAGACAGGGGCGAAGGAAGAGACCCAGTACTTC	CASRETGAKEETQYF
TRBV5-1	.	TRBJ2-3	TRBD2	TGCGCCAGCAGCGGATTCACTAGCGGGAGTACAGATACGCAGTATTTT	CASSGFTSGSTDTQYF
TRBV7-2	.	TRBJ2-7	TRBD2	TGTGCCAGCTTAGCTAGCGGGAGTGGCGAGCAGTACTTC	CASLASGSGEQYF
TRBV4-1	once	TRBJ1-1	.	TGCGCCAGCAGCCACGCCGGGGCCGGGGGAGCTTTCTTT	CASSHAGAGGAFF
TRBV27	many	TRBJ2-7	.	TGTGCCAGCACTACAGGGAGGGAGGAGCAGTACTTC	CASTTGREEQYF
TRBV20-1	many	TRBJ2-7	TRBD2	TGCAGTGCTAGAGATGACGGGAGGCGAATCTACGAGCAGTACTTC	CSARDDGRRIYEQYF
TRBV29-1	.	TRBJ2-3	.	TGCAGCGTCTGGATCAGGACTTCTAGCACAGATACGCAGTATTTT	CSVWIRTSSTDTQYF
TRBV30	few	TRBJ1-2	.	TGTGCCGGTCTGAGTGAGGGAAACTATGGCTACACCTTC	CAGLSEGNYGYTF
TRBV7-9	.	TRBJ1-1	.	TGTGCCAGCAGCGGGCCACACGACACTGAAGCTTTCTTT	CASSGPHDTEAFF
TRBV18	.	TRBJ1-5	.	TGTGCCGGCTCACCACGGATAGCGGGGTTAAATAGCAATCAGCCCCAGCATTTT	CAGSPRIAGLNSNQPQHF
TRBV7-2	.	TRBJ2-5	.	TGTGCCAGCAGCGTATTTGAGCGAGAGACCCAGTACTTC	CASSVFERETQYF
TRBV10-3	few	TRBJ1-2	.	TGTGCCATCAGTGAGTCAGGGGAACATGGCTACACCTTC	CAISESGEHGYTF
TRBV9	many	TRBJ2-5	.	TGTGCCAGCAGCGCCGAGGGGGGCCGGTCGGAAGAGACCCAGTACTTC	CASSAEGGRSEETQYF
TRBV25-1	few	TRBJ1-2	.	TGTGCCAGCAGTGAGTCGACCGAACCCAACTATGGCTACACCTTC	CASSESTEPNYGYTF
TRBV18	many	TRBJ2-7	TRBD1	TGTGCCAGCTCACCGGGGACAGGCGCCTCCTACGAGCAGTACTTC	CASSPGTGASYEQYF
TRBV29-1	many	TRBJ1-2	.	TGCAGCGTGGACAGTGGCTACACCTTC	CSVDSGYTF
TRBV29-1	.	TRBJ2-5	TRBD2	TGCAGCGTCCAAAAGGCGGCAGCGGGGAGTCGCCGAGAGACCCAGTACTTC	CSVQKAAAGSRRETQYF
TRBV20-1	.	TRBJ1-1	.	TGCAGTGCTAGAGGAGGCCTCAGGACAATTATGAACACTGAAGCTTTCTTT	CSARGGLRTIMNTEAFF
TRBV29-1	few	TRBJ1-2	TRBD1	TGCAGCGTTCTGGACAGGGTATATGGCTACACCTTC	CSVLDRVYGYTF
TRBV20-1	many	TRBJ1-5	.	TGCAGTGCTAGACAGGGGAATCAGCCCCAGCATTTT	CSARQGNQPQHF